Listed below are T cell receptor beta chains from one sample, sequenced in a study of shared clonotypes between healthy human individuals. Repertoires were generated with immunoSEQ multiplex PCR, while TCRdb's copy carries only in-frame clones and drops some. The sample yields about 680,000 clones, 92% seen once. The source material was naive CD8+ T cells sorted from blood. These receptors were obtained from a man between 25 and 39 years old in good health. CDR3s include the opening cysteine and the closing phenylalanine or tryptophan. The order of the fields is V gene, D gene, J gene, clone size, CDR3 DNA, CDR3 protein. D genes are given only for firm matches. Some rows mark clone size as missing; the rest say once, few, many or name a class of expanded clone.

>TRBV6-6|.|TRBJ2-7|.
TGTGCCAGCAGTTACTCTCCAGGGAGATACGAGCAGTACTTC
CASSYSPGRYEQYF
>TRBV9|.|TRBJ2-3|once
TGTGCCAGCAGCCCGTCAATCGGAAGCACAGATACGCAGTATTTT
CASSPSIGSTDTQYF
>TRBV10-2|TRBD2|TRBJ2-1|once
TGCGCCAGCAGTGGTCGGCTAGCGGGAGACAATGAGCAGTTCTTC
CASSGRLAGDNEQFF
>TRBV7-2|.|TRBJ2-3|.
TGTGCCAGCAGCCCAAGGCCGGATACGCAGTATTTT
CASSPRPDTQYF
>TRBV19|.|TRBJ2-6|once
TGTGCCAGTAGTATTGAATACACCGGCAGATCCAACGTCCTGACTTTC
CASSIEYTGRSNVLTF
>TRBV10-1|.|TRBJ1-1|.
TGCGCCAGCAGTGGTATCGGGAACACTGAAGCTTTCTTT
CASSGIGNTEAFF
>TRBV7-2|.|TRBJ2-3|.
TGTGCCAGCAGCTTAGACCTCACGCCAACAGATACGCAGTATTTT
CASSLDLTPTDTQYF
>TRBV7-6|TRBD1|TRBJ1-4|.
TGTGCCAGCAGCTCGGACAGGGAGGTTCTCGATGAAAAACTGTTTTTT
CASSSDREVLDEKLFF
>TRBV4-3|.|TRBJ1-1|once
TGCGCCAGCAGCCAAGGGTGGCGGACGAACACTGAAGCTTTCTTT
CASSQGWRTNTEAFF
>TRBV29-1|TRBD2|TRBJ2-2|.
TGCAGCGTCCAACTAGCGGGAGGCACTAGCGGGGAGCTGTTTTTT
CSVQLAGGTSGELFF
>TRBV5-8|TRBD2|TRBJ2-3|.
TGTGCCAGCAGCTTAGCGGGGGGCACAGATACGCAGTATTTT
CASSLAGGTDTQYF
>TRBV7-6|.|TRBJ2-3|.
TGTGCCAGCAGCTTAGGTGTAACAGATACGCAGTATTTT
CASSLGVTDTQYF
>TRBV7-2|.|TRBJ2-3|.
TGTGCCAGCAGCTCCGACCCCTCGACAGGACGCACAGATACGCAGTATTTT
CASSSDPSTGRTDTQYF
>TRBV6-5|.|TRBJ1-5|.
TGTGCCAGCAGCCGGGGGAACGGCAATCAGCCCCAGCATTTT
CASSRGNGNQPQHF
>TRBV10-2|TRBD2|TRBJ2-7|few
TGCGCCAGCAGAGAACTAGCGGGAGAAGTGCAGTACTTC
CASRELAGEVQYF